Reported below is one TCR beta chain. The entry originates in a study of blood T cell repertoires in COVID-19. Study at large: Acute-phase and convalescent COVID-19 samples originated in the United States, Italy and Spain.

The assay was immunoSEQ multiplex PCR, and TCRdb's table has in-frame clones only and misses some. Found here are 130,000 or so clones, roughly 90% of them singletons; the top ten hold around 2.3%. From germline, CDR1 is SGDLS and CDR2 YYNGEE. The trim removed 3 bases at V and 1 base at J, leaving 10 bases unmatched. There are 17 residues in the CDR3. The sequence was collected from a human donor with COVID-19, enrolled during active disease. The donor label of this sample is uncertain. The rearrangement uses TRBV9 and TRBJ2-1, with TRBD1 matching over 7 bases. The sample was peripheral blood. The CDR3 sequence is CASSGRQGANSYNEQFF. Written as DNA, the CDR3 is TGTGCCAGCAGCGGGAGACAGGGCGCCAATTCCTACAATGAGCAGTTCTTC.